This T cell receptor beta chain was captured by sequencing in a study of T cells in Graves' hyperthyroidism and ophthalmopathy. About the research overall: Peripheral blood was secured at the point of initial diagnosis, before any treatment. Study-wide results and limits: Separating ophthalmopathy from stable hyperthyroidism was achieved by a 13 V-J model.

This clonotype was seen more than once but under ten times. The antigen remains undetermined. RNA transcripts served as the template for amplifying TCR beta CDR3 regions. With the HTBI primer set, the TCR CDR3 went through a first round of RT-PCR. A single record per CDR3 protein comes from TCRdb applying MiXCR to the multiplex PCR reads. The sample lists a few hundred thousand distinct CDR3 sequences, 15% to 19% occurring once. Aged 18 to 65, the patients had hyperthyroidism that was newly diagnosed and had lasted under 2 months. Thyroid ultrasound, orbital computed tomography, clinical symptoms, and serum thyroxine and TRAb underpinned diagnoses. This CDR3 spans 12 amino acids. CDR1 LNHDA and CDR2 SQIVND come from the germline V gene (reference sequence). V was cut by 3 bases and J by 5 bases, with 7 bases left in between.

The rearrangement uses TRBV19 and TRBJ1-2; D gene uncertain. This sequence was found in a woman aged 30 to 39 with Graves' hyperthyroidism. Sequencing was carried out using blood. CDR3 protein: CASSIKFYGYTF. The CDR3, as DNA: TGTGCCAGTAGTATCAAGTTTTATGGCTACACCTTC.